This T cell receptor (beta chain) was recovered during a study of regulatory T cells in long-lasting Graves disease. The CDR3 has 14 amino acids. Germline loops: CDR1 MNHEY, CDR2 SMNVEV (reference sequence). Trimming left V 3 bases short and J 3 bases short, with 12 bases between. Library construction for TCR beta used iRepertoire HTBI primers and Arm-PCR of CDR3 regions. TCRdb reprocessed the multiplex PCR reads with MiXCR, giving one entry per CDR3 protein. Of 400,000 to 450,000 distinct CDR3 sequences listed, more than 12% are singletons. Time point defined: newly diagnosed GD, antithyroid drugs for less than 3 months. The TCR library was prepared using RNA isolated from PBMCs. The sample was also reused in another study, on T cells in Graves' hyperthyroidism and ophthalmopathy.

This receptor was taken from a woman aged 25 to 39 with Graves disease. This material consisted of peripheral blood mononuclear cells (PBMCs), taken at new diagnosis, from a patient treated with antithyroid drugs. The rearrangement joins TRBV27 to TRBJ2-7; D is perhaps TRBD2 (6 bases). CDR3 coding DNA: TGTGCCAGCAGTTTTGCGGGATCCCGCTACGAGCAGTACTTC. This translates into CASSFAGSRYEQYF.